The present T cell receptor beta chain was sequenced within a study of molecular identifiers for immune sequencing clone quantification. General study findings and limits: Spiked Jurkat TCR RNA equivalent to one cell was reportedly detectable in about 900,000 naive cells.

TCRdb re-called the PCR reads with MiXCR, one entry per CDR3 protein. Of about half a million distinct CDR3 sequences detected, 20% to 25% appear once; the ten largest clones hold approximately 0.8%. V was clipped by 7 bases and J by 1 base; unmatched bases: 17. Germline loops: CDR1 MNHEY, CDR2 SMNVEV (reference sequence). CDR3 length equals 18 residues. On this clonotype: Its antigen is undetermined.

The TCR originated in a human donor in good health. Some libraries in this study had Jurkat cell RNA spiked in. This sequence joins TRBV27 and TRBJ1-1, with 8 bases matching TRBD1. Sequencing was performed on naive CD8+ T cells from blood, with Jurkat cell RNA spiked in. The subset denotes: FACS-sorted CD8+CD4-CCR7+CD45RA+ naive T cells. The CDR3 nucleotides are TGTGCCAGCACCCTGCGGGGACAGGAGGCTTGGGCGAACACTGAAGCTTTCTTT. As protein: CASTLRGQEAWANTEAFF.